Listed below are T cell receptor beta chains from one sample, sequenced in a study of T cells after yellow fever vaccination. Using its own MiXCR run on the 5' RACE reads, TCRdb lists one record per CDR3 protein. This table has 350,000 to 450,000 distinct CDR3 sequences, approximately 5.7% appearing once. The input for sequencing was PBMCs, taken 5 days after the yellow fever booster vaccination. The receptor source for this set is a man aged 25 to 40 who received the YFV17D yellow fever vaccine. CDR3s include the opening cysteine and the closing phenylalanine or tryptophan. The order of the fields is J gene, D gene, clone size, V gene, CDR3 DNA, CDR3 protein. A D gene is named only where the DNA matches it firmly. Not all rows give a size; the values are once, few, many and, for expanded clones, a class.

J: TRBJ2-7; D: TRBD1; size: many; V: TRBV9; DNA: TGTGCCAGCAGCCCCTCGACAGGGGGTCCCTACGAGCAGTACTTC; CDR3: CASSPSTGGPYEQYF
J: TRBJ2-7; D: -; size: few; V: TRBV20-1; DNA: TGCAGTGGAGCGGCTTACGAGCAGTACTTC; CDR3: CSGAAYEQYF
J: TRBJ2-1; D: TRBD2; size: few; V: TRBV20-1; DNA: TGCAGTGCTAGAGTAGGACTAGGTCTCCCCAATGAGCAGTTCTTC; CDR3: CSARVGLGLPNEQFF
J: TRBJ2-7; D: -; size: few; V: TRBV20-1; DNA: TGCAGTGCTGAGACTACGGACAGAACCTACGAGCAGTACTTC; CDR3: CSAETTDRTYEQYF
J: TRBJ1-4; D: -; size: few; V: TRBV7-8; DNA: TGTGCCAGCAGCACCGCCCAATTGAATGAAAAACTGTTTTTT; CDR3: CASSTAQLNEKLFF
J: TRBJ2-3; D: TRBD2; size: few; V: TRBV20-1; DNA: TGCAGTGCTAGAGGAGCGGGAGGGCCGATAGATACGCAGTATTTT; CDR3: CSARGAGGPIDTQYF
J: TRBJ2-2; D: -; size: many; V: TRBV9; DNA: TGTGCCAGCAGCGTAGACGGGGAGCTGTTTTTT; CDR3: CASSVDGELFF
J: TRBJ2-5; D: TRBD2; size: -; V: TRBV12-3/TRBV12-4; DNA: TGTGCCAGCAGTTTTGTGCGGGAGGGCCTCGAGACCCAGTACTTC; CDR3: CASSFVREGLETQYF
J: TRBJ1-2; D: TRBD1; size: many; V: TRBV5-5; DNA: TGTGCCAGCAGCTCGGGACAGGGGTCTGGCTACACCTTC; CDR3: CASSSGQGSGYTF
J: TRBJ1-2; D: -; size: many; V: TRBV7-8; DNA: TGTGCCAGCAGCTCAAAGGACGGAAGATCTAACTATGGCTACACCTTC; CDR3: CASSSKDGRSNYGYTF
J: TRBJ2-3; D: -; size: -; V: TRBV29-1; DNA: TGCAGCTATACCGGAGGACTCCCCGGGGGTACGCAGTATTTT; CDR3: CSYTGGLPGGTQYF
J: TRBJ2-7; D: TRBD2; size: many; V: TRBV28; DNA: TGTGCCAGCAGTTTACGGGGAGCGGGAGCTCCCGCCTACGAGCAGTACTTC; CDR3: CASSLRGAGAPAYEQYF
J: TRBJ2-7; D: -; size: -; V: TRBV11-2; DNA: TGTGCCAGCAGCTTTGGTCTAGCAAGCGGCTACGAGCAGTACTTC; CDR3: CASSFGLASGYEQYF